This T cell receptor beta chain was documented in a study of cytomegalovirus exposure and HLA in healthy donors. Between the trimmed V and J ends, which lost 8 bases and 5 bases, there was a span of 16 bases. The CDR3 has 14 amino acids. Per the germline V gene, CDR1 is SNHLY and CDR2 is FYNNEI. The PCR was carried out with 60 Vbeta primers and 13 Jbeta primers. TCRdb keeps only in-frame clones here, not all; method: immunoSEQ multiplex PCR. The sample has around 230,000 clones, about 85% seen once. Worth noting for this clone: Other DNA sequences in this specimen translate into the identical CDR3.

The sample consisted of PBMCs. The source of this sequence is a girl aged 2 to 9 in good health and CMV-seronegative. V and J are TRBV2 and TRBJ1-5; no definite D call. In nucleotides, the CDR3 is TGTGCCAGCGGACGGACTGGGCGTCATCAGCCCCAGCATTTT. This translates into CASGRTGRHQPQHF.